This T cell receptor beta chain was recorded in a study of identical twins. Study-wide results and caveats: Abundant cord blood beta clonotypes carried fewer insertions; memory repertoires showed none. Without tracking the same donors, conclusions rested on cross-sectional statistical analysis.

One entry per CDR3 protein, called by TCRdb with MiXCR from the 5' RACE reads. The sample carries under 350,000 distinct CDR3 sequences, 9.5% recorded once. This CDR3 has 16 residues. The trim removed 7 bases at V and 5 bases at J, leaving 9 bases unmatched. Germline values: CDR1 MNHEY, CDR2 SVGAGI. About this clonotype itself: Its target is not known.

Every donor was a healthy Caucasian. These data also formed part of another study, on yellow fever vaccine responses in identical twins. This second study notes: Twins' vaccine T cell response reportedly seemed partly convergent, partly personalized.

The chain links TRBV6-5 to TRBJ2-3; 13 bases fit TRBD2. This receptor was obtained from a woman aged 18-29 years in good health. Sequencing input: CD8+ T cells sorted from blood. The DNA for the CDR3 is TGTGCCAGCACTTTAACTAGCGGGGGGGCGGGAGATACGCAGTATTTT. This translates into CASTLTSGGAGDTQYF.